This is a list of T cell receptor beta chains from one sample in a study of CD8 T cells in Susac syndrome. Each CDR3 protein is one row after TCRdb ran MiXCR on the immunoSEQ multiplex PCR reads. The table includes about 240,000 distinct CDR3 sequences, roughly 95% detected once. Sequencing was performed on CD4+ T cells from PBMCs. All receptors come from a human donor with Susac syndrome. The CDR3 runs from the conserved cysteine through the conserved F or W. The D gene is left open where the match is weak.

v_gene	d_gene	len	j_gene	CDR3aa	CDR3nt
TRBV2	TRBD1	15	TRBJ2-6	CARPGQQFGANVLTF	TGTGCCAGGCCGGGACAGCAATTTGGGGCCAACGTCCTGACTTTC
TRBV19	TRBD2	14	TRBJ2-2	CATRAGAYTGELFF	TGTGCCACGCGAGCGGGAGCATATACCGGGGAGCTGTTTTTT
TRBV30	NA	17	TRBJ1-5	CAWSVLSPGNSNQPQHF	TGTGCCTGGAGTGTACTTTCCCCCGGCAATAGCAATCAGCCCCAGCATTTT
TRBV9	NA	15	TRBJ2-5	CASSVGWGLGGRQYF	TGTGCCAGCAGCGTAGGTTGGGGGCTCGGAGGTCGCCAGTACTTC
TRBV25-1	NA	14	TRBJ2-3	CASSEGAQADTQYF	TGTGCCAGCAGTGAAGGGGCACAGGCAGATACGCAGTATTTT
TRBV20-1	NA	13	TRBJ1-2	CSARRDGNYGYTF	TGCAGTGCTAGGAGGGACGGCAACTATGGCTACACCTTC
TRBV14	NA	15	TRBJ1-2	CASSQGWGAGGGYTF	TGTGCCAGCAGCCAAGGTTGGGGGGCCGGAGGTGGCTACACCTTC
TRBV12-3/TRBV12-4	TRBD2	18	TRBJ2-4	CASRWGTTYPLAKNIQYF	TGTGCCAGCAGGTGGGGGACTACCTACCCTCTAGCCAAAAACATTCAGTACTTC
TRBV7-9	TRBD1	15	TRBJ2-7	CASSRGQGISYEQYF	TGTGCCAGCAGCCGAGGACAGGGGATCTCCTACGAGCAGTACTTC
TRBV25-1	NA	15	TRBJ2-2	CASLFPGEHTGELFF	TGTGCCAGCCTCTTCCCCGGGGAACACACCGGGGAGCTGTTTTTT
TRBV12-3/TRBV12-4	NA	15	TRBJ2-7	CASSLVVGLSYEQYF	TGTGCCAGCAGTTTAGTAGTTGGGTTGTCCTACGAGCAGTACTTC
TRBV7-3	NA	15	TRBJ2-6	CASRAQSSGANVLTF	TGTGCCAGCAGGGCTCAGAGCTCTGGGGCCAACGTCCTGACTTTC
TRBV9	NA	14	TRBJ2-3	CASNLGVRTDTQYF	TGTGCCAGCAATTTGGGTGTTCGCACAGATACGCAGTATTTT
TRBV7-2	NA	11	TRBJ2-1	CASSLGPEQFF	TGTGCCAGCAGCTTAGGGCCGGAGCAGTTCTTC
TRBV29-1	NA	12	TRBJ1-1	CSVGSWGAEAFF	TGCAGCGTTGGCTCGTGGGGTGCTGAAGCTTTCTTT
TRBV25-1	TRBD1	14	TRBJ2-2	CASEDRGNTGELFF	TGTGCCAGCGAGGACAGGGGAAACACCGGGGAGCTGTTTTTT
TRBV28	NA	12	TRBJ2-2	CASRSPTGELFF	TGTGCCAGCAGATCACCTACCGGGGAGCTGTTTTTT